The clone carrying this T cell receptor beta chain was found many times. Germline values: CDR1 DFQATT, CDR2 SNEGSKA (reference sequence). This CDR3 contains 13 residues. V dropped 3 bases and J dropped 4 bases, with 12 bases sitting between them. Building of the TCR beta libraries involved iRepertoire HTBI primers and Arm-PCR of CDR3 regions. TCRdb reprocessed the multiplex PCR reads via MiXCR and lists one record per CDR3 protein. This table holds some 340,000 distinct CDR3 sequences, 12% found once. This sample was included in a study of regulatory T cells in long-lasting Graves disease. Time point described: newly diagnosed GD, antithyroid drugs for less than 3 months. PBMCs were the source of the RNA used for TCR sequencing. These same records also appear under a second study, on T cells in Graves' hyperthyroidism and ophthalmopathy.

J is TRBJ2-5 and V is TRBV20-1; possibly TRBD2 for D (5 bases). The receptor was derived from a woman in her late teens or twenties with Graves disease. The sequenced sample was peripheral blood mononuclear cells (PBMCs), obtained at new diagnosis, from a patient treated with antithyroid drugs. The CDR3 protein is CSASEGLIETQYF. CDR3 nucleotides: TGCAGTGCTAGTGAGGGCCTGATAGAGACCCAGTACTTC.